This T cell receptor beta chain was sequenced for a study of CD8 T cells in Susac syndrome. Germline V CDR1 and CDR2: MNHNS, SASEGT. The CDR3 covers 16 residues. The V and J ends lost 7 bases and 5 bases, in that order; junction bases with no gene match: 14. The RNA input was about 0.5 to 1 ug, and it was reverse transcribed with random hexamers. TCRdb reanalysed the immunoSEQ multiplex PCR reads using MiXCR and keeps one entry per CDR3 protein. This repertoire shows around 170,000 distinct CDR3 sequences, approximately 95% found once; its top ten account for 0.075% to 0.1%. The sequencing sample was made of CD4+ T cells from PBMCs. This clonotype was sampled from a human donor with Susac syndrome. The rearrangement joins TRBV6-1 to TRBJ1-1; 9 bases line up with TRBD1. The CDR3 sequence is CASIPAADRGMTEAFF. Here the CDR3 DNA reads TGTGCCAGCATTCCGGCGGCGGACAGGGGAATGACTGAAGCTTTCTTT.